This TCR beta chain appears in the sequencing data of a study of blood T cell repertoires in COVID-19. Study-level background: Spain, Italy and the United States supplied samples that represented acute and convalescent COVID-19.

Seattle researchers signed up patients amid active infection and tracked them longitudinally. Clones were sequenced by immunoSEQ multiplex PCR, and TCRdb holds only the in-frame ones, with some missing. The sample includes 150,000 to 180,000 clones, around 83% of them seen just once. The CDR3 runs to 15 residues. Germline CDR1 is ENHRY and CDR2 is SYGVKD. The V and J ends lost 3 bases and 2 bases respectively, with 13 bases between them. The genes are TRBV10-3 and TRBJ2-5; possibly TRBD2 for D (7 bases). The sample comprised peripheral blood. The receptor's source is a woman in her sixties with COVID-19, enrolled during active disease. The CDR3 is CAISDLGGGQETQYF. CDR3 DNA sequence: TGTGCCATCAGTGATTTGGGAGGGGGGCAAGAGACCCAGTACTTC.